This TCR beta chain originates from a study of blood T cell repertoires in COVID-19. The overall study: The samples span acute and convalescent COVID-19 from the United States, Italy and Spain. T cells, B-cell-depleted T cells, or PBMCs supplied cDNA or gDNA.

The germline CDR1 and CDR2 sequences are SEHNR and FQNEAQ (reference sequence). The CDR3 has 14 residues. Trimming left V 1 base short and J 6 bases short, with 10 bases between. Some clones are missing from TCRdb's copy, which holds only in-frame ones; the method was immunoSEQ multiplex PCR. In the table there are fewer than 450,000 clones, around 90% of which are singletons. Cohort placement rested on clinical history that participants reported themselves. Recovered status in Cohort 3 required two negative PCRs, clearance, or symptom resolution. The genes are TRBV7-9 and TRBJ1-5; a possible D gene is TRBD1 (6 bases). This receptor was taken from a man between 18 and 29 years old who had recovered from COVID-19. Sequencing was done on a sample of PBMCs or T cells enriched from blood (not recorded which). This chain's CDR3 is CASSLGGQPQPQHF. The CDR3 DNA follows: TGTGCCAGCAGCTTAGGGGGGCAGCCTCAGCCCCAGCATTTT.